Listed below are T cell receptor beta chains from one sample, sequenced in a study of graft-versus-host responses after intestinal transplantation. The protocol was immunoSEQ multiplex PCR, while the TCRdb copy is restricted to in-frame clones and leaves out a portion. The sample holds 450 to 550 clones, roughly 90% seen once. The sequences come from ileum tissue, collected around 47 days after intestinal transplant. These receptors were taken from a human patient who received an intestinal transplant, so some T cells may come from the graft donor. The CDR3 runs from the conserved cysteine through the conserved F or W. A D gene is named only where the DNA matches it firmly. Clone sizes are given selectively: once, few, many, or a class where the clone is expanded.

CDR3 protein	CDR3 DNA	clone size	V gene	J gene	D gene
CASSQDWGRSNQPQHF	TGCGCCAGCAGCCAAGATTGGGGAAGGAGCAATCAGCCCCAGCATTTT	-	TRBV4-1	TRBJ1-5	-
CASSQSWATTDPNTQYF	TGTGCCAGCAGCCAATCGTGGGCGACAACGGATCCTAATACGCAGTATTTT	-	TRBV14	TRBJ2-3	-
CASSLAPGGRTEAFF	TGTGCCAGCAGCTTAGCTCCAGGGGGCAGGACTGAAGCTTTCTTT	-	TRBV7-9	TRBJ1-1	TRBD1
CASSFTGGGTGYTF	TGTGCCAGCAGCTTTACGGGGGGGGGAACTGGCTACACCTTC	-	TRBV5-4	TRBJ1-2	-
CASSQDRAGSYNEQFF	TGTGCCAGCAGCCAAGATCGGGCGGGCTCCTACAATGAGCAGTTCTTC	-	TRBV4-2	TRBJ2-1	-
CASSVEDLNEQFF	TGTGCCAGCAGCGTAGAGGACTTAAATGAGCAGTTCTTC	once	TRBV9	TRBJ2-1	-
CASSGQIGTGYNEQFF	TGTGCCAGCAGTGGGCAAATCGGGACAGGCTACAATGAGCAGTTCTTC	once	TRBV6-1	TRBJ2-1	TRBD1
CASSFGAGGLNTGELFF	TGTGCCAGCAGCTTCGGCGCGGGGGGTCTAAACACCGGGGAGCTGTTTTTT	-	TRBV5-4	TRBJ2-2	TRBD2
CSVEGGGTGFGYTF	TGCAGCGTTGAAGGAGGAGGGACAGGTTTTGGCTACACCTTC	-	TRBV29-1	TRBJ1-2	TRBD1
CASSPHTSGQPQHF	TGTGCCAGCAGCCCCCACACGTCAGGTCAGCCCCAGCATTTT	-	TRBV9	TRBJ1-5	-
CASSSWTENTEAFF	TGTGCCAGCAGCTCCTGGACAGAAAACACTGAAGCTTTCTTT	few	TRBV7-9	TRBJ1-1	-
CASRIGTGGLLLDEQYF	TGTGCCAGCAGGATAGGGACAGGGGGTCTATTACTAGACGAGCAGTACTTC	-	TRBV11-2	TRBJ2-7	TRBD1
CASSVVFCEQYF	TGTGCCAGCAGCGTAGTCTTCTGCGAGCAGTACTTC	-	TRBV9	TRBJ2-7	-
CASSLGRLAGGYAQYF	TGTGCCAGCAGCTTAGGGCGACTAGCGGGGGGATATGCCCAGTACTTC	-	TRBV7-2	TRBJ2-5	TRBD2
CASSAGVPYEQYF	TGTGCCAGTTCCGCAGGGGTTCCCTACGAGCAGTACTTC	-	TRBV19	TRBJ2-7	-
CASSYRAAGNEKLFF	TGTGCCAGCAGTTACCGGGCCGCCGGGAATGAAAAACTGTTTTTT	-	TRBV27	TRBJ1-4	-
CASESDWSSGNTIYF	TGTGCTAGTGAATCCGACTGGAGCTCTGGAAACACCATATATTTT	-	TRBV12-5	TRBJ1-3	-
CASSVGTGGRLDTQYF	TGTGCCAGCAGCGTGGGGACAGGGGGACGATTGGATACGCAGTATTTT	-	TRBV9	TRBJ2-3	TRBD1
CASSILAGGDNEQFF	TGTGCCAGCAGCATATTAGCGGGAGGGGACAATGAGCAGTTCTTC	-	TRBV11-2	TRBJ2-1	TRBD2
CASSPSLAGSPFF	TGTGCCAGCAGTCCTAGTCTAGCGGGATCCCCGTTCTTC	-	TRBV7-6	TRBJ2-1	TRBD2
CASSRQGPLNQPQHF	TGTGCCAGCAGTCGACAGGGGCCTCTAAATCAGCCCCAGCATTTT	-	TRBV2	TRBJ1-5	TRBD1
CASRWGSSYNEQFF	TGCGCCAGCAGATGGGGGAGCTCCTACAATGAGCAGTTCTTC	-	TRBV5-1	TRBJ2-1	-
CAWSPSPLYNEQFF	TGTGCCTGGAGCCCGTCCCCTCTCTACAATGAGCAGTTCTTC	-	TRBV30	TRBJ2-1	-
CASSRKTGVGEAFF	TGTGCCAGCAGCCGGAAGACAGGCGTCGGGGAAGCTTTCTTT	-	TRBV4-2	TRBJ1-1	-
CASSFVGLAGAFTDTQYF	TGCGCCAGCAGCTTTGTGGGACTAGCGGGAGCCTTCACAGATACGCAGTATTTT	-	TRBV5-1	TRBJ2-3	TRBD2
CASSGGGGHDEQYF	TGTGCCAGCAGCGGGGGCGGAGGTCACGACGAGCAGTACTTC	-	TRBV6-1	TRBJ2-7	-
CASSGQGAAYEQYF	TGTGCCAGCAGTGGACAGGGGGCGGCCTACGAGCAGTACTTC	-	TRBV25-1	TRBJ2-7	TRBD1
CASSLIGPNYGYTF	TGTGCCAGCAGTTTAATCGGACCTAACTATGGCTACACCTTC	-	TRBV28	TRBJ1-2	-
CASRLTSGGVQETQYF	TGTGCCAGCAGACTTACTAGCGGGGGGGTCCAAGAGACCCAGTACTTC	-	TRBV6-6	TRBJ2-5	TRBD2
CASSLRDRSYSNQPQHF	TGTGCCAGCAGTCTCCGGGACAGGAGTTATAGCAATCAGCCCCAGCATTTT	-	TRBV27	TRBJ1-5	TRBD1
CATSRGLAESTDTQYF	TGTGCCACCAGCAGGGGACTAGCGGAAAGCACAGATACGCAGTATTTT	once	TRBV15	TRBJ2-3	TRBD2
CASSFRGRGTEAFF	TGCGCCAGCAGTTTCAGGGGGCGAGGAACTGAAGCTTTCTTT	-	TRBV23-1	TRBJ1-1	TRBD1
CSVEDSGANYGYTF	TGCAGCGTTGAAGATTCAGGGGCCAACTATGGCTACACCTTC	-	TRBV29-1	TRBJ1-2	-
CASSHGPKADTQYF	TGCGCCAGCAGCCACGGGCCAAAGGCTGATACGCAGTATTTT	once	TRBV4-1	TRBJ2-3	-
CATSFTGGGTGYTF	TGTGCCACCAGCTTTACGGGGGGGGGAACTGGCTACACCTTC	-	TRBV5-4	TRBJ1-2	-
CASSRFEAGGPHEQYF	TGCGCCAGCAGCCGATTCGAAGCGGGAGGGCCCCACGAGCAGTACTTC	-	TRBV4-1	TRBJ2-7	TRBD2
CASRVFMGSNQPQHF	TGTGCCAGTAGGGTATTCATGGGGAGCAATCAGCCCCAGCATTTT	-	TRBV19	TRBJ1-5	-
CAWSGDNYGYTF	TGTGCCTGGAGTGGGGACAACTATGGCTACACCTTC	-	TRBV30	TRBJ1-2	-
CATTGGDPTDTQYF	TGTGCCACGACCGGTGGAGATCCGACAGATACGCAGTATTTT	-	TRBV6-1	TRBJ2-3	-
CAWSPGTGDFRYGYAF	TGTGCCTGGAGTCCCGGGACAGGGGACTTTCGCTATGGCTACGCCTTC	-	TRBV30	TRBJ1-2	TRBD1
CASSPKLAGEGNEQFF	TGTGCCAGCAGCCCTAAACTAGCGGGAGAGGGCAATGAGCAGTTCTTC	-	TRBV4-2	TRBJ2-1	TRBD2
CASSSGEQYF	TGCGCCAGCAGCTCAGGCGAGCAGTACTTC	once	TRBV5-1	TRBJ2-7	-
CASSLSLYNEQFF	TGTGCCAGCAGTTTATCACTGTACAATGAGCAGTTCTTC	-	TRBV27	TRBJ2-1	-
CASSLEGTPYEQYF	TGTGCCAGCAGCTTAGAAGGGACTCCCTACGAGCAGTACTTC	-	TRBV11-2	TRBJ2-7	-
CAWSATSSGNTIYF	TGTGCCTGGAGTGCCACGAGCTCTGGAAACACCATATATTTT	-	TRBV30	TRBJ1-3	-
CASTPQGADTQYF	TGTGCCAGCACTCCCCAGGGAGCAGATACGCAGTATTTT	-	TRBV6-6	TRBJ2-3	-
CSVEESGWLTDTQYF	TGCAGCGTTGAAGAATCGGGCTGGCTGACAGATACGCAGTATTTT	-	TRBV29-1	TRBJ2-3	-
CASSEKRDTQYF	TGTGCCAGCAGCGAGAAACGGGATACGCAGTATTTT	-	TRBV7-6	TRBJ2-3	-
CSVEEGTGGNQPQHF	TGCAGCGTTGAAGAGGGGACAGGGGGCAATCAGCCCCAGCATTTT	-	TRBV29-1	TRBJ1-5	TRBD1
CASSDHGGEQYF	TGCGCCAGCAGTGACCACGGGGGGGAGCAGTACTTC	-	TRBV10-2	TRBJ2-7	TRBD2
CASSERTGLRWTGELFF	TGCGCCAGCAGTGAGCGGACAGGATTGAGGTGGACCGGGGAGCTGTTTTTT	-	TRBV10-1	TRBJ2-2	TRBD1
CASSLVFGNTEAFF	TGTGCCAGCAGCTTAGTTTTCGGGAACACTGAAGCTTTCTTT	-	TRBV7-9	TRBJ1-1	-
CASSSTGVYGYTF	TGTGCCAGCAGCTCTACAGGGGTCTATGGCTACACCTTC	-	TRBV5-5	TRBJ1-2	TRBD1
CASSIGAATKSGQRLTF	TGCGCCAGCAGTATAGGAGCCGCAACAAAGTCGGGCCAACGTCTGACTTTC	once	TRBV23-1	TRBJ2-6	-
CASSQVRARGDTGELFF	TGCGCCAGCAGCCAGGTCAGGGCTAGAGGTGACACCGGGGAGCTGTTTTTT	-	TRBV4-3	TRBJ2-2	-
CASSRDSLTGDTQYF	TGTGCCAGCAGTCGGGACAGTCTAACGGGAGATACGCAGTATTTT	-	TRBV28	TRBJ2-3	TRBD1
CASSPTYGTINEQFF	TGTGCCAGCAGCCCCACATACGGAACCATCAATGAGCAGTTCTTC	-	TRBV13	TRBJ2-1	-
CASSLETGEYTRTDTQYF	TGTGCCAGCAGCTTGGAAACAGGGGAATACACTAGAACAGATACGCAGTATTTT	-	TRBV11-1	TRBJ2-3	TRBD1
CASSESWYLRGKLFF	TGTGCCAGCAGTGAATCGTGGTACCTGAGGGGAAAACTGTTTTTT	-	TRBV25-1	TRBJ1-4	-